Here is one T cell receptor beta chain with its context. This entry belongs to a study of cytomegalovirus exposure and HLA in healthy donors. PCR used 60 Vbeta primers and 13 Jbeta primers. Sequenced by immunoSEQ multiplex PCR; TCRdb stores in-frame clones only, minus some. The sample includes 150,000 to 250,000 clones, 70% to 80% of them seen just once. CDR1 is SQVTM, CDR2 ANQGSEA, per germline. The CDR3 has 13 residues. Trimming pared 4 bases from V and 2 bases from J, leaving 10 bases between. V is TRBV29-1 and J is TRBJ2-3; D may be TRBD2 (7 bases). This sequence was found in a man younger than 40 in good health and CMV-seronegative. The sample consisted of PBMCs. The CDR3 nucleotides are TGCAGCGTTGGGGGGGGCAACACAGATACGCAGTATTTT. It translates to CSVGGGNTDTQYF.